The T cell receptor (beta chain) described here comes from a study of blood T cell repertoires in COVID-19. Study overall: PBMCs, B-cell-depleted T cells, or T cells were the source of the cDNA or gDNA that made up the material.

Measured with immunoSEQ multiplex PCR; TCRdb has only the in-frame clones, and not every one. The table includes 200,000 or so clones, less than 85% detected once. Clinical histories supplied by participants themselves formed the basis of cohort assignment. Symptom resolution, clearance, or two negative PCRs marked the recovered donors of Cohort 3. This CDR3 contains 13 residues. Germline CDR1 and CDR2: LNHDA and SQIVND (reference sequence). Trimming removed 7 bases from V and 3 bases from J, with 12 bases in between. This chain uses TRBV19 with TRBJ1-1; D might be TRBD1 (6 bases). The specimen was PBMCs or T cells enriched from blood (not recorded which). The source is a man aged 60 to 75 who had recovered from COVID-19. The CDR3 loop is CASTRKGDTEAFF. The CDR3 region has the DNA TGTGCCAGTACCCGAAAGGGGGACACTGAAGCTTTCTTT. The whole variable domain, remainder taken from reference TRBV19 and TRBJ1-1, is DGGITQSPKYLFRKEGQNVTLSCEQNLNHDAMYWYRQDPGQGLRLIYYSQIVNDFQKGDIAEGYSVSREKKESFPLTVTSAQKNPTAFYLCASTRKGDTEAFFGQGTRLTVV.